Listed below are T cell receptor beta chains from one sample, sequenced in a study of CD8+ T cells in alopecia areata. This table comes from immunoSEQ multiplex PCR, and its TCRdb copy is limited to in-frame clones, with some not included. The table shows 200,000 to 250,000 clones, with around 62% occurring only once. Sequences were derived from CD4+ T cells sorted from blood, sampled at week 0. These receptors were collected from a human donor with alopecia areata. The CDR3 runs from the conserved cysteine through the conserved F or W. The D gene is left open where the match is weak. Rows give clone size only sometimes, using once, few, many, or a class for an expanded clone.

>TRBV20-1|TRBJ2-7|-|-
TGCAGTGCTGGGACCGACTACGAGCAGTACTTC
CSAGTDYEQYF
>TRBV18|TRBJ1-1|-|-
TGTGCCAGCTCACCTCGGGCAGCTCTTGCTGAAGCTTTCTTT
CASSPRAALAEAFF
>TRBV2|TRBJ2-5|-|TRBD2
TGTGCCAGCAGTGGGACTAGCGGGAGAGAGACCCAGTACTTC
CASSGTSGRETQYF
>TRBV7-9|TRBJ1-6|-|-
TGTGCCAGCAGCTTAGGGGGGCGGAGCTCCTATAATTCACCCCTCCACTTT
CASSLGGRSSYNSPLHF
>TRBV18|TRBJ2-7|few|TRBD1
TGTGCCAGCTCATCGGGACAGGGCCCTGTATCCTACGAGCAGTACTTC
CASSSGQGPVSYEQYF
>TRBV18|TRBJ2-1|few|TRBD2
TGTGCCAGCTCCGGGACTAGCGGGAGCTACAATGAGCAGTTCTTC
CASSGTSGSYNEQFF
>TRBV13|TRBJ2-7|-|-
TGTGCCAGCAGATCTGACGACAGACGGCAGTACTTC
CASRSDDRRQYF
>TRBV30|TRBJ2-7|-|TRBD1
TGTGCCTGGAGTTTCCGGGACAGGGACTACGAGCAGTACTTC
CAWSFRDRDYEQYF
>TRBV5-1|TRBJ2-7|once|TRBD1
TGCGCCAGCCGGAGGGACAGGGACGCCGAGCAGTACTTC
CASRRDRDAEQYF
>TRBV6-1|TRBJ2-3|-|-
TGTGCCAGCAGTGAAGCGCTTCACTTGGATACGCAGTATTTT
CASSEALHLDTQYF
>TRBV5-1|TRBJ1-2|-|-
TGCGCCAGCAGCGCGGACACTTTAAGCTACACCTTC
CASSADTLSYTF
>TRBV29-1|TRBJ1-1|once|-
TGCAGCGTTGAAAGACAGATGAACACTGAAGCTTTCTTT
CSVERQMNTEAFF
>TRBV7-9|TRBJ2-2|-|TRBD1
TGTGCCAGCAACCTTCGGACAGGGCAAGGCACCGGGGAGCTGTTTTTT
CASNLRTGQGTGELFF
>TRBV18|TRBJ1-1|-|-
TGTGCCAGCTCAGTGGGACAAATGAACACTGAAGCTTTCTTT
CASSVGQMNTEAFF
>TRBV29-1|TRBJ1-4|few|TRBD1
TGCAGCGTTGGCCCCGGGGGACAGCGAAATGAAAAACTGTTTTTT
CSVGPGGQRNEKLFF
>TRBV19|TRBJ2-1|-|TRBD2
TGTGCCAGTAGTTCAGGGACTAGTATTTACAATGAGCAGTTCTTC
CASSSGTSIYNEQFF
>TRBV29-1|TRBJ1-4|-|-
TGCAGCGTTGAAGATCGGGAAAAACTGTTTTTT
CSVEDREKLFF
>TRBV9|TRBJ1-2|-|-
TGTGCCAGCAGCGCCTCGACAGGAGCACCCTATGGCTACACCTTC
CASSASTGAPYGYTF
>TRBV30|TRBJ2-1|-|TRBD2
TGTGCCTGGAGTAGGACTAGCGGCAATGAGCAGTTCTTC
CAWSRTSGNEQFF
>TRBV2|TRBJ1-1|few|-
TGTGCCAGCAGTGACGCCCGACAGGAGACCACTGAAGCTTTCTTT
CASSDARQETTEAFF
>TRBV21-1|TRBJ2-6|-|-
TGTGCCAGCATCTCGGGGTCCTCTGGGGCCAACGTCCTGACTTTC
CASISGSSGANVLTF
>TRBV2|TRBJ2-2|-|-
TGTGCCAGCAACAGGAAATTAAACACCGGGGAGCTGTTTTTT
CASNRKLNTGELFF
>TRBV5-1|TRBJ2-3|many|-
TGCGCCAGCAGCTTTATCGGGGCGACAGATACGCAGTATTTT
CASSFIGATDTQYF
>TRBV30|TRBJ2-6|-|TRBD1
TGTGCCTGGACCAGACAGGGCACTGGGGCCAACGTCCTGACTTTC
CAWTRQGTGANVLTF
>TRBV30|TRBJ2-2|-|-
TGTGCCTGGAGAATTAACACCGGGGAGCTGTTTTTT
CAWRINTGELFF